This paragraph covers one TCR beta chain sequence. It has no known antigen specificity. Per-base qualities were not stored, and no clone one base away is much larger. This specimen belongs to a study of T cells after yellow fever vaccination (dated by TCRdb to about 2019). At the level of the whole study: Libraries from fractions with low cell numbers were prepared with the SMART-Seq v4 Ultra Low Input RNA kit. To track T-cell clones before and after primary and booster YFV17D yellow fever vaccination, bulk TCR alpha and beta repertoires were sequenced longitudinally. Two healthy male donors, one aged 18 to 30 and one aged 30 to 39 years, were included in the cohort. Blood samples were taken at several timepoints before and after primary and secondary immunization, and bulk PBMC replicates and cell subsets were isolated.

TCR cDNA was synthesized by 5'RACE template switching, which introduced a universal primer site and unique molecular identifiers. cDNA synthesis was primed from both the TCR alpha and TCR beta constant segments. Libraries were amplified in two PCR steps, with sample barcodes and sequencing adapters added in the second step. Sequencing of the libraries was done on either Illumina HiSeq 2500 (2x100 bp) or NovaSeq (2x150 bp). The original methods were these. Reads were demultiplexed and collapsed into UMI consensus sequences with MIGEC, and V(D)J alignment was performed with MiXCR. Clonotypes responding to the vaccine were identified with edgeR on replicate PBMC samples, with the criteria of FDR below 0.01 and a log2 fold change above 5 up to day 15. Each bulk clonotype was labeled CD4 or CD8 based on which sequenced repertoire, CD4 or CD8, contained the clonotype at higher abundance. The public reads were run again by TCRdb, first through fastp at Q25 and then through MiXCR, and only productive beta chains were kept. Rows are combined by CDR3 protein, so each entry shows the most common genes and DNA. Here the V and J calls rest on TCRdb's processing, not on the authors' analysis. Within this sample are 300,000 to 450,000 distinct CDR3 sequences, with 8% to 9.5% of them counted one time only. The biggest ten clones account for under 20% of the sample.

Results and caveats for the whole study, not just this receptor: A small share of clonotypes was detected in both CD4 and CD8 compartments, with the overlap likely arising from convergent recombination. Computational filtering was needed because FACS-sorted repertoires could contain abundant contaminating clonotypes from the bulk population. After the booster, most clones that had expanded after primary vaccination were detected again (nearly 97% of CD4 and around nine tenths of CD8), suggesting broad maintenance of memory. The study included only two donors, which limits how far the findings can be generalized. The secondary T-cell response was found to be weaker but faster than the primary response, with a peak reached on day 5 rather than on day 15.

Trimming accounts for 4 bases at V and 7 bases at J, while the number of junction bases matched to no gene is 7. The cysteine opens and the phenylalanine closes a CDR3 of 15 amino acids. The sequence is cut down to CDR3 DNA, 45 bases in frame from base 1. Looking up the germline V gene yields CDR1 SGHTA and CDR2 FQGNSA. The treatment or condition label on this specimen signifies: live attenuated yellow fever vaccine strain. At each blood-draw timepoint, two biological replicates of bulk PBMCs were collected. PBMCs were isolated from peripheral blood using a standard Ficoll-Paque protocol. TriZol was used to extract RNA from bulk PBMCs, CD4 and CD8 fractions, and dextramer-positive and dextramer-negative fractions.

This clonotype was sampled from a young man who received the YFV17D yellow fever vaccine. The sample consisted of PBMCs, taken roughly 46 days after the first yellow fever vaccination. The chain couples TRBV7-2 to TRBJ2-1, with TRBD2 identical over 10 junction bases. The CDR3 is CASSSLAGVGNEQFF. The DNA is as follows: TGTGCCAGCAGCTCCCTAGCGGGGGTGGGAAATGAGCAGTTCTTC.